The clone carrying this T cell receptor (beta chain) was counted a few times. Its antigen remains unidentified. The data derive from a study of T-cell reconstitution after alpha-beta-depleted transplantation in children. As it was prepared, the TCRbeta library received unique molecular identifiers. TCRdb ran MiXCR on the PCR reads and lists one entry per CDR3 protein. The sample holds hundreds of thousands of distinct CDR3 sequences, 10% to 15% seen once. The study, taken as a whole, reports: Day-60 TCRbeta diversity that was high in some patients was derived from surviving recipient T cells and thymic progenitors. Approximately two months post-transplant, alpha-beta T cells reportedly originated from several hundred expanded graft clones. Once a year had passed after transplant, T-cell counts and diversity came mostly from newly produced T cells.

The clonotype was recovered from a male patient younger than 18 who had a stem cell transplant for acute myeloid leukemia, so the T cells may come from the graft donor. Sequencing was performed on PBMCs, mostly from graft donor cells, taken 360 days after TCRalphabeta/CD19-depleted stem cell transplant.

The chain's CDR3 is CSAVELEGYYNEQFF. CDR3 DNA sequence: TGCAGTGCTGTTGAACTAGAGGGGTATTACAATGAGCAGTTCTTC. The chain couples TRBV20-1 to TRBJ2-1, with D perhaps assigned TRBD1 or TRBD2 (5 bases each). The CDR3 is 15 amino acids. Trimming shortened V by 5 bases and J by 4 bases, and 18 bases separated the two germline ends. Germline values: CDR1 DFQATT, CDR2 SNEGSKA (reference sequence).